The entry below describes one TCR beta chain. Generated by immunoSEQ multiplex PCR, the TCRdb table keeps only in-frame clones and is missing some. The top ten hold less than 4.5% of the sample, which has about 40,000 clones, 80% to 95% seen once. With 2 bases removed from V and 6 bases from J, the gap between germline ends came to 4 bases. The length of the CDR3 is 11 residues. This record belongs to a study of control samples from healthy donors and cancer patients. This receptor was obtained from a woman between 50 and 59 years old in good health. Source material: blood. V and J are TRBV12-3 or TRBV12-4 and TRBJ1-2; D remains unclear. CDR3: CASSLRNGYTF. Written as DNA, the CDR3 is TGTGCCAGCAGTTTACGGAATGGCTACACCTTC.